Sequencing of this TCR beta chain was carried out in a study of shared clonotypes between healthy human individuals. The study's findings and limits: Naive subsets typically showed greater estimated richness than memory subsets. Non-shared clonotypes had lower generation probabilities than clonotypes shared by all four sorted-subset donors. With few donors, the genetic and exposure-history diversity represented was limited.

V lost 6 bases to trimming and J lost 4 bases; unmatched junction nucleotides: 5. This CDR3 is 13 amino acids long. Per the germline V gene, CDR1 is MNHNY and CDR2 is SVGAGI (reference sequence). As regards this clone: What it binds is not known.

Sequencing was performed with immunoSEQ multiplex PCR; in TCRdb, only in-frame clones are kept and a portion is missing. Of 2 million to 2.5 million clones in the sample, 90% to 96% were seen once. The sequencing input was naive CD4+ T cells sorted from blood. Indicated subset: CD45RA+ positively selected. The receptor's source is a man between 18 and 29 years old in good health. The chain recombines TRBV6-6 with TRBJ1-2, with 7 bases lining up with TRBD1. The CDR3 reads CASRGQILYGYTF. The CDR3 region has the DNA TGTGCCAGCAGGGGACAGATTCTCTATGGCTACACCTTC.